Shown below are 31 T cell receptor beta chains from a single sample sequenced in a study of shared clonotypes between healthy human individuals. Profiling relied on immunoSEQ multiplex PCR, and the TCRdb table lists in-frame clones only, not all of them. Found here are some 1,600,000 clones, around 98% of them singletons; the top ten hold about 0.45%. Source material: naive CD4+ T cells sorted from blood. Subset reported: CD45RA+ positively selected. The receptors derive from a man under 40 in good health.

This sequence joins TRBV30 and TRBJ2-1; the D gene is possibly TRBD1 (6 bases). The CDR3 has 17 amino acids. V shed 5 bases and J shed 4 bases, with 24 bases lying between them. In germline, CDR1 is GTSNPN, CDR2 SVGIG (reference sequence). The CDR3 is CAWAGMDTGLAYNEQFF. The CDR3 DNA reads TGTGCCTGGGCCGGAATGGACACAGGGTTGGCGTACAATGAGCAGTTCTTC.

With regard to this clone: This CDR3 is also generated by other DNA sequences in the sample. This chain uses TRBV5-1 with TRBJ2-7; D could derive from TRBD1 or TRBD2 (5 bases each). This CDR3 has 13 amino acids. The ends were cut back, 4 bases at V and 3 bases at J, with 11 bases in the middle. Germline lookup yields CDR1 SGHRS and CDR2 YFSETQ. The chain's CDR3 is CASSPGTFYEQYF. The DNA for the CDR3 is TGCGCCAGCAGCCCCGGGACCTTCTACGAGCAGTACTTC.

The V gene is TRBV28, the J gene TRBJ2-7, with D perhaps matching TRBD1 (5 bases). This CDR3 region has 13 residues. Per germline, CDR1 MDHEN and CDR2 SYDVKM. The V end lost 6 bases, the J end lost 3 bases, and 12 bases lay between the germline ends. The CDR3: CASSQGSGYEQYF. The DNA of the CDR3 is TGTGCCAGCAGCCAGGGTTCGGGCTACGAGCAGTACTTC. The full variable domain, completed using reference TRBV28 and TRBJ2-7, is DVKVTQSSRYLVKRTGEKVFLECVQDMDHENMFWYRQDPGLGLRLIYFSYDVKMKEKGDIPEGYSVSREKKERFSLILESASTNQTSMYLCASSQGSGYEQYFGPGTRLTVT.

Notes on this clone: This CDR3 is also generated by other DNA sequences in the sample. This chain uses TRBV2 with TRBJ2-1; TRBD2 agrees at 7 bases. This CDR3 region has 12 residues. The junction had 3 bases not matched to a gene; V was cut back by 4 bases and J by 9 bases. Germline V lookup: CDR1 SNHLY, CDR2 FYNNEI. DNA of the CDR3: TGTGCCAGCAGTGGGGGGGGAGGTGAGCAGTTCTTC. Translation: CASSGGGGEQFF.

V is TRBV29-1 and J is TRBJ2-7, with 10 bases aligning to TRBD2. This CDR3 region has 15 residues. V was pared by 4 bases and J by 1 base, with 7 bases of the junction left unmatched. Germline CDR1 reads SQVTM; CDR2 reads ANQGSEA. In DNA form, the CDR3 reads TGCAGCGTTGGGGGGCTAGCGGGAGTATCCTACGAGCAGTACTTC. Its protein product is CSVGGLAGVSYEQYF.

This chain uses TRBV7-2 with TRBJ2-7; D not certain. From germline, CDR1 is SGHTA and CDR2 FQGNSA. The CDR3 consists of 13 residues. Trimming removed 2 bases from V and 4 bases from J, with 9 bases in between. The CDR3 is CASSLLSGYEQYF. Written as DNA, the CDR3 is TGTGCCAGCAGCTTACTTTCCGGGTACGAGCAGTACTTC.

This chain connects TRBV11-1 to TRBJ1-1; 10 bases are a match to TRBD1. The germline gives CDR1 SGHAT, CDR2 FQDESV (reference sequence). V lost 4 bases, J lost 4 bases, and 6 bases stayed unmatched. The length of the CDR3 is 15 residues. The CDR3 nucleotides are TGTGCCAGCAGCTCGGGACAGGGGTCTTCCACTGAAGCTTTCTTT. Amino acids: CASSSGQGSSTEAFF.

This chain connects TRBV7-6 to TRBJ2-7; 8 bases agree with TRBD2. The V segment lost 5 bases and the J segment 2 bases; nucleotides outside the gene matches: 11. This CDR3 region has 16 residues. The germline V gene has CDR1 SGHVS and CDR2 FNYEAQ. DNA of the CDR3: TGTGCCAGCAGCCCCCTTGCGGCGGGAGGACCCTACGAGCAGTACTTC. Translated, it gives CASSPLAAGGPYEQYF.

The CDR3 sequence: CASSKLAANSEDEQFF. The CDR3 nucleotides are TGTGCCAGCAGCAAACTAGCGGCCAACTCGGAGGATGAGCAGTTCTTC. This chain connects TRBV5-4 to TRBJ2-1, with 8 bases fitting TRBD2. The J segment lost 8 bases and the V segment lost 4 bases, leaving 14 bases of the junction unmatched. The CDR3 loop spans 16 amino acids. In germline, CDR1 is SGHNT, CDR2 YYREEE (reference sequence).

The rearrangement links TRBV7-9 to TRBJ1-1; D is uncertain. Germline loops: CDR1 SEHNR, CDR2 FQNEAQ (reference sequence). Trimming removed 4 bases at V and 4 bases at J, with 16 bases between. The CDR3 loop spans 15 amino acids. This chain's CDR3 is CASSSIAGDITEAFF. CDR3 DNA sequence: TGTGCCAGCAGCTCGATCGCCGGGGATATCACTGAAGCTTTCTTT.

The CDR3: CASTPLGGSKLGYEQYF. DNA for the CDR3: TGTGCCAGCACCCCCTTAGGGGGGTCTAAGCTAGGGTACGAGCAGTACTTC. This chain joins TRBV27 and TRBJ2-7; D is tentatively TRBD1 or TRBD2 (6 bases each). CDR3 length equals 17 residues. Trimming stripped 7 bases from V and 4 bases from J, with 26 bases between. Germline V lookup: CDR1 MNHEY, CDR2 SMNVEV (reference sequence).

The CDR3 nucleotides read TGCAGCGCCTTTCTCCGGGACAGGGAGTATTTT. The encoded protein is CSAFLRDREYF. The chain recombines TRBV29-1 with TRBJ2-3; TRBD1 agrees at 9 bases. V was pared by 7 bases and J by 13 bases, with 9 bases of the junction left unmatched. The CDR3 extends over 11 amino acids. The germline gives CDR1 SQVTM, CDR2 ANQGSEA.

Remarks on this clone: Other DNA variants within this sample encode the same CDR3. The chain uses TRBV5-1 and TRBJ2-1; 14 bases fit TRBD2. The CDR3 totals 17 residues. V lost 3 bases, J lost 2 bases, and 4 bases stayed unmatched. The germline CDR1 and CDR2 sequences are SGHRS and YFSETQ. The CDR3 DNA sequence: TGCGCCAGCAGCTCTGGACTAGCGGGAGGCCCCTACAATGAGCAGTTCTTC. Protein: CASSSGLAGGPYNEQFF.

This clone was recorded once. V usage is TRBV5-1 and J usage is TRBJ2-3; 9 bases map to TRBD2. With 0 bases clipped from V and 0 bases from J, the junction kept 5 bases outside the gene matches. Per the germline V gene, CDR1 is SGHRS and CDR2 is YFSETQ. This CDR3 has 17 amino acids. DNA of the CDR3: TGCGCCAGCAGCTTGGTCCCACTAGCGGGTAGCACAGATACGCAGTATTTT. This codes for CASSLVPLAGSTDTQYF.

The rearrangement uses TRBV7-9 and TRBJ2-2; unclear D gene. The CDR3 length is 13 residues. Looked up from germline, CDR1 is SEHNR and CDR2 is FQNEAQ (reference sequence). Trimming left V 5 bases short and J 7 bases short, with 11 bases between. In DNA form, the CDR3 reads TGTGCCAGCAGCGTATTCATGGACGGGGAGCTGTTTTTT. Protein: CASSVFMDGELFF.

This chain uses TRBV6-1 with TRBJ2-1; D possibly matches TRBD1 or TRBD2 (6 bases each). Trimming took 4 bases from V and 13 from J, leaving 11 bases between them. Germline V lookup: CDR1 MNHNS, CDR2 SASEGT. This CDR3 is built from 11 residues. CDR3 sequence reads: CASSVAGHQFF. The CDR3 nucleotides are TGTGCCAGCAGTGTTGCGGGACACCAGTTCTTC.

This clone was observed once. The sample carries other DNA sequences with the same CDR3. V usage is TRBV28 and J usage is TRBJ2-7; the D gene is possibly TRBD2 (6 bases). CDR3 size: 11 residues. Germline CDR1 reads MDHEN; CDR2 reads SYDVKM. The V gene lost 10 bases and the J gene lost 4 bases, with 11 bases spanning the gap. CDR3 in amino acids: CATGRSYEQYF. The CDR3 DNA is TGTGCCACCGGGAGATCTTACGAGCAGTACTTC.

Worth noting for this clone: At one of its ends the junction is not consistent with the germline gene, which may arise from a read error. V and J are TRBV20-1 and TRBJ2-3; D might be TRBD1 or TRBD2, each matching 7 bases. This CDR3 region has 10 residues. CDR1 and CDR2 from the germline V gene are DFQATT and SNEGSKA (reference sequence). CDR3 sequence reads: CSAPRTRGHF. CDR3 sequence (DNA): TGCAGTGCTCCCCGGACTAGGGGGCATTTT.

The rearrangement links TRBV7-7 to TRBJ2-7, with TRBD2 matching 9 bases. J was trimmed by 6 bases and V by 1 base; bases with no gene match: 4. There are 14 residues in the CDR3. Germline values: CDR1 SSHAT, CDR2 FNYEAQ (reference sequence). The CDR3 DNA reads TGTGCCAGCAGCTTAGGGCTAGCGGGATCCGAGCAGTACTTC. Its translation: CASSLGLAGSEQYF.

The rearrangement uses TRBV9 and TRBJ2-7, with D possibly TRBD2 on 7 matching bases. This CDR3 has 16 amino acids. Germline-derived CDR1 and CDR2 are SGDLS and YYNGEE. V lost 4 bases and J lost 5, with 22 bases in between. CDR3 DNA sequence: TGTGCCAGCAGCTCCTCCCCTGGCGGCGGGGGCGACGAGCAGTACTTC. Encoded protein: CASSSSPGGGGDEQYF.

Concerning this clone: The junction shows a germline mismatch at one end, possibly a read error. The chain combines TRBV5-4 with TRBJ2-7; TRBD1 aligns across 10 bases. CDR1 is SGHNT, CDR2 YYREEE, per germline (reference sequence). The CDR3 is 16 residues long. The CDR3 bases are TGTGCCAGCAGCAAATCCGGGACAGGGGCCTCCCACGAGCAGTACTTC. As protein: CASSKSGTGASHEQYF.

The V and J genes are TRBV27 and TRBJ2-5, with 16 bases lining up with TRBD2. The CDR3 is 17 amino acids. V trimming: 5 bases; J trimming: 5 bases; junction bases outside the gene matches: 8. The germline V gene has CDR1 MNHEY and CDR2 SMNVEV (reference sequence). The CDR3 DNA follows: TGTGCCAGCAGTGAGGGACTAGCGGGAGGGCCTTGGGAGACCCAGTACTTC. Encoded protein: CASSEGLAGGPWETQYF.

V is TRBV19 and J is TRBJ2-4; TRBD1 matches at 8 bases. Germline V gives CDR1 LNHDA, CDR2 SQIVND (reference sequence). Unmatched junction bases numbered 7, after V lost 7 bases and J lost 8 bases. This CDR3 is built from 13 residues. The CDR3 region is CASKSGGRDIQYF. The CDR3 nucleotides read TGTGCCAGTAAGTCAGGGGGCCGGGACATTCAGTACTTC.

V usage is TRBV30 and J usage is TRBJ1-1; weak D call: TRBD1 (6 bases). There are 12 residues in the CDR3. Germline CDR1 reads GTSNPN; CDR2 reads SVGIG (reference sequence). The CDR3 region is CAAQGLNTEAFF. The CDR3 region has the DNA TGTGCTGCTCAGGGGTTGAACACTGAAGCTTTCTTT.

The genes are TRBV19 and TRBJ2-7, with TRBD1 matching 8 bases. CDR1 LNHDA and CDR2 SQIVND come from the germline V gene (reference sequence). The CDR3 runs to 14 residues. Unmatched junction bases numbered 3, after V lost 2 bases and J lost 3 bases. CDR3 in DNA: TGTGCCAGTAGTATACAGGGGGCCCTCTACGAGCAGTACTTC. This encodes CASSIQGALYEQYF.

In the case of this clone: Within the sample, other DNA sequences also encode this same CDR3. The CDR3 nucleotides are TGTGCCAGCAGTCTAGAGAGAGGAGCTGAGCAGTTCTTC. It specifies CASSLERGAEQFF. V gene TRBV7-2 combines with J gene TRBJ2-1; D is unresolved. With 6 bases removed from V and 9 bases from J, the gap between germline ends came to 15 bases. The CDR3 covers 13 residues. CDR1 is SGHTA and CDR2 is FQGNSA in the germline V gene.

The chain has TRBV10-2 and TRBJ1-5, with a possible D match to TRBD1 (5 bases). This CDR3 spans 15 amino acids. Germline CDR1 WSHSY, CDR2 SAAADI. Trimming cost V 4 bases and J 7 bases, with 17 bases left between them. This CDR3 is CASSVDRDIIQPQHF. The CDR3, as DNA: TGCGCCAGCAGTGTTGACAGAGATATAATCCAGCCCCAGCATTTT.

In the case of this clone: The same CDR3 can be traced to other DNA sequences in this sample. The gene calls are TRBV25-1 and TRBJ2-6; D gene ambiguous. This CDR3 region has 14 residues. Germline CDR1 reads MGHDK; CDR2 reads SYGVNS. V gave up 3 bases and J gave up 0 bases, with 3 bases separating them. CDR3 region: CASSESSGANVLTF. The CDR3 region has the DNA TGTGCCAGCAGTGAGTCCTCTGGGGCCAACGTCCTGACTTTC.

The rearrangement joins TRBV7-9 to TRBJ1-2; 9 bases match TRBD1. Trimming took 6 bases from V and 7 from J; bases not matched to a gene: 12. The CDR3 runs 15 residues. The V gene's germline CDR1 is SEHNR and CDR2 FQNEAQ (reference sequence). The CDR3 loop is CASRAHRDRVGGYTF. In nucleotides, the CDR3 is TGTGCCAGCAGAGCTCACCGGGACAGGGTGGGTGGCTACACCTTC. Full variable domain (missing parts from reference TRBV7-9 and TRBJ1-2): DTGVSQNPRHKITKRGQNVTFRCDPISEHNRLYWYRQTLGQGPEFLTYFQNEAQLEKSRLLSDRFSAERPKGSFSTLEIQRTEQGDSAMYLCASRAHRDRVGGYTFGSGTRLTVV.

The gene calls are TRBV6-5 and TRBJ1-2; D perhaps matches TRBD1 (6 bases). This CDR3 comprises 16 residues. Germline loops: CDR1 MNHEY, CDR2 SVGAGI. V shed 0 bases and J shed 0 bases, with 11 bases lying between them. The CDR3: CASSYSDRGPNYGYTF. Written as DNA, the CDR3 is TGTGCCAGCAGTTACTCAGACCGGGGGCCTAACTATGGCTACACCTTC.

The chain employs TRBV10-3 and TRBJ2-1, with a weak D call TRBD2 (6 bases). Germline CDR1 ENHRY, CDR2 SYGVKD. The V and J ends lost 7 bases and 10 bases respectively, with 17 bases between them. The CDR3 is made up of 13 amino acids. In DNA, the CDR3 is TGTGCCATCATGGGGACTTCCGCTGGAGAGCAGTTCTTC. This encodes CAIMGTSAGEQFF.